This TCR beta chain comes out of a study of cytomegalovirus exposure and HLA in healthy donors. The method was immunoSEQ multiplex PCR; TCRdb's version includes in-frame clones alone and lacks a portion of them. The sample yields over 35,000 clones, over 85% seen once. The donors formed part of the roughly 120-subject validation cohort, distinct from the approximately 640-subject first cohort. The CDR3 length is 14 residues. Germline CDR1 MDHEN, CDR2 SYDVKM. V dropped 2 bases and J dropped 8 bases, with 15 bases sitting between them. Specimen: PBMCs. The rearrangement links TRBV28 to TRBJ1-2, with D unresolved. This sequence originates from a man between 18 and 35 years old in good health and CMV-seronegative. In DNA form, the CDR3 reads TGTGCCAGCAGTTTAACGATGGCGAGGGAAGGCTACACCTTC. It specifies CASSLTMAREGYTF.